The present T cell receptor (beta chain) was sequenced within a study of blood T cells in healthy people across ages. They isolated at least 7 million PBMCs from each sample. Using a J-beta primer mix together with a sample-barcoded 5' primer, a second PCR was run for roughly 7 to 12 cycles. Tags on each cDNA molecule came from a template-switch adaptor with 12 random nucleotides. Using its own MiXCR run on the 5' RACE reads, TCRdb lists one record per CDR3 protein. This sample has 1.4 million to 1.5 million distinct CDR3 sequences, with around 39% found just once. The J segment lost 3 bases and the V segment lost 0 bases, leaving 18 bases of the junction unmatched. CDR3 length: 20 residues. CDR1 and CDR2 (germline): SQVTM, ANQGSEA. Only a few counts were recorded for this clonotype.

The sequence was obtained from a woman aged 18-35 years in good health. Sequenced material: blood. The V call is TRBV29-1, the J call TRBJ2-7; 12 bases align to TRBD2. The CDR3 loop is CSVEDPPSGRGRGKNYEQYF. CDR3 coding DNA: TGCAGCGTTGAAGATCCTCCTAGCGGGAGGGGGAGAGGGAAAAACTACGAGCAGTACTTC.